This TCR beta chain originates from a study of tumor and adjacent non-tumor tissue in lung cancer. The study, taken as a whole, reports: Tumor tissue had significantly higher TCR diversity than normal lung. Tumor repertoires had a smaller top 100 clone share than normal lung.

This sample's RNA came from whole unsorted tissue. TCRbeta libraries were built with three rounds of nested PCR, modified from ARM-PCR. TCRdb re-analysed the multiplex PCR reads in MiXCR, keeping a single row per CDR3 protein. The sample shows roughly 81,000 distinct CDR3 sequences, roughly 75% of them seen only once. About this clonotype: The antigen remains unidentified. It is likely a read error, because the conserved phenylalanine at the end of the CDR3 is missing.

The CDR3 covers 17 residues. The germline V gene encodes CDR1 SGHNT and CDR2 YYREEE (reference sequence). The chain recombines TRBV5-4 with TRBJ2-3, with D hard to call. Sequencing was done on a sample of lung tumor tissue. This sequence was found in a woman aged 70 to 79 with non-small cell lung cancer. CDR3: CASSLERPQGPTDSQYI. CDR3 nucleotide sequence: TGTGCCAGCAGCTTGGAGCGTCCCCAAGGGCCCACAGATTCGCAGTATATT.